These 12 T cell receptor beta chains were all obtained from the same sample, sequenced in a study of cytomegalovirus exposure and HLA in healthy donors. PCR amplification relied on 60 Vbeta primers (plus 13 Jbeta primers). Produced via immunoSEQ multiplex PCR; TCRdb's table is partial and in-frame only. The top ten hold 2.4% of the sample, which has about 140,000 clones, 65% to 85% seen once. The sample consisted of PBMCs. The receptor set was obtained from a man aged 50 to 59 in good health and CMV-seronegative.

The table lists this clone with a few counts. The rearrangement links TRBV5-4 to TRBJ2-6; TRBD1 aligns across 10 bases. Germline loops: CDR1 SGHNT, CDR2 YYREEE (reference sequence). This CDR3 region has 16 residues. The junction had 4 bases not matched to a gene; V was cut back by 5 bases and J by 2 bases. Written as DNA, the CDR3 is TGTGCCAGCAGTCCGGGACAGGGGACTGGGGCCAACGTCCTGACTTTC. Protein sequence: CASSPGQGTGANVLTF. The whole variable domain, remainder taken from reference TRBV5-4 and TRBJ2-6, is ETGVTQSPTHLIKTRGQQVTLRCSSQSGHNTVSWYQQALGQGPQFIFQYYREEENGRGNFPPRFSGLQFPNYSSELNVNALELDDSALYLCASSPGQGTGANVLTFGAGSRLTVL.

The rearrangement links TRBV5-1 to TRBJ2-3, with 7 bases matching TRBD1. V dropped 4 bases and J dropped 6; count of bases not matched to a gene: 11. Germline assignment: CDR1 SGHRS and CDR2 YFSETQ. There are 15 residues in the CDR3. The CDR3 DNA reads TGCGCCAGCAGCATAGGACAGGCTCAAGGGGATACGCAGTATTTT. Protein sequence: CASSIGQAQGDTQYF.

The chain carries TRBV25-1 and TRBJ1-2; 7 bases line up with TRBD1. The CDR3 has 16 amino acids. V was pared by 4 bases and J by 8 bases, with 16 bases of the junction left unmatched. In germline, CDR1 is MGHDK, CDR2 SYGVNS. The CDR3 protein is CASSGDDIGQAGGYTF. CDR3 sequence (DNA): TGTGCCAGCAGTGGGGACGACATTGGACAGGCCGGCGGCTACACCTTC.

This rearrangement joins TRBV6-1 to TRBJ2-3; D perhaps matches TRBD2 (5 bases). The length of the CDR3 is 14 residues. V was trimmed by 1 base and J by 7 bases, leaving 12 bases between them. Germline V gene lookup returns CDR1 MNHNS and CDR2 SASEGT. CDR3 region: CASSEGGLRHTQYF. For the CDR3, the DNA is TGTGCCAGCAGTGAAGGAGGGTTGCGCCATACGCAGTATTTT.

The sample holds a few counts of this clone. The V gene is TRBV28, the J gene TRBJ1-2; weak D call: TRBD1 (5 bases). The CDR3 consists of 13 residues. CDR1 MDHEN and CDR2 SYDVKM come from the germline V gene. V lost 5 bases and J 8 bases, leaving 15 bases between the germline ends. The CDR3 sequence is CASSAARVDGYTF. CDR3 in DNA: TGTGCCAGCAGTGCGGCCAGGGTGGACGGCTACACCTTC.

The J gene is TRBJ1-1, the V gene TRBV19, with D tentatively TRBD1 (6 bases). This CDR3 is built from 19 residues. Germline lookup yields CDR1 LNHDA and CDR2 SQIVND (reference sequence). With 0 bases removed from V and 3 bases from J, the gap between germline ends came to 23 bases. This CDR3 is CASSIDVPWGGLADTEAFF. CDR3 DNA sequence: TGTGCCAGTAGTATAGACGTACCGTGGGGGGGGCTGGCAGACACTGAAGCTTTCTTT.

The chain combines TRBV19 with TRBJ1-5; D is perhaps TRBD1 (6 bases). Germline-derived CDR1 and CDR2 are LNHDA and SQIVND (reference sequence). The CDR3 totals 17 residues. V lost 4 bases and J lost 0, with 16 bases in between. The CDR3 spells CASSTGFGQYSNQPQHF. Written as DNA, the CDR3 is TGTGCCAGTAGTACCGGATTCGGACAGTATAGCAATCAGCCCCAGCATTTT. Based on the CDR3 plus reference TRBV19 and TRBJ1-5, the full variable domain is DGGITQSPKYLFRKEGQNVTLSCEQNLNHDAMYWYRQDPGQGLRLIYYSQIVNDFQKGDIAEGYSVSREKKESFPLTVTSAQKNPTAFYLCASSTGFGQYSNQPQHFGDGTRLSIL.

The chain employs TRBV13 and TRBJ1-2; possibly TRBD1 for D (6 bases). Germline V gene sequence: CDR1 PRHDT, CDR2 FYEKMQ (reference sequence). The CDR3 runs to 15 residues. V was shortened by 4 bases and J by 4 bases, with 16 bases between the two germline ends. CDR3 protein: CASSSRGGAGYGYTF. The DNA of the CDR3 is TGTGCCAGCAGCTCCCGAGGGGGGGCTGGCTATGGCTACACCTTC.

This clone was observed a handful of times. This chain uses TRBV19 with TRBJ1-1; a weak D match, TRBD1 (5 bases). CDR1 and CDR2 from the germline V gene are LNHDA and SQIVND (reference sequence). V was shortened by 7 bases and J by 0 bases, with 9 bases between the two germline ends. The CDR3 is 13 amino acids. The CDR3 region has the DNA TGTGCCAGTATAGGGACTTTGAACACTGAAGCTTTCTTT. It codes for CASIGTLNTEAFF.

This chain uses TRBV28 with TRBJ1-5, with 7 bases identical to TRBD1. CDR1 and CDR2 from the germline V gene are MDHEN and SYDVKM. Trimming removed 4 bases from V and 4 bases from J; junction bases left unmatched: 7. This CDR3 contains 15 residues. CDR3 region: CASSSRGQPNQPQHF. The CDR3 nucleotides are TGTGCCAGCAGTTCTCGGGGACAGCCTAATCAGCCCCAGCATTTT.

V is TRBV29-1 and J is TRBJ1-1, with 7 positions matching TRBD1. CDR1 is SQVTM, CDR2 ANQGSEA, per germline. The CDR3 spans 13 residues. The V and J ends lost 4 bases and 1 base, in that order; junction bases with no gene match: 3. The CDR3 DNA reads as TGCAGCGTTGCGGGACAGCAGAACACTGAAGCTTTCTTT. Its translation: CSVAGQQNTEAFF.

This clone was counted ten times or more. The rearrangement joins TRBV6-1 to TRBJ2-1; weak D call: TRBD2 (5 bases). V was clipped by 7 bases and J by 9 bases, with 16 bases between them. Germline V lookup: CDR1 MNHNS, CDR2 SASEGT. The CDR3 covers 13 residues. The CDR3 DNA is TGTGCCAGCAACGCGCGGGCCCCCGTTGAGCAGTTCTTC. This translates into CASNARAPVEQFF.